The rows below give T cell receptor beta chains drawn from one sample of a study of blood T cell repertoires in COVID-19. Profiling relied on immunoSEQ multiplex PCR, and the TCRdb table lists in-frame clones only, not all of them. This sample has under 250,000 clones, with approximately 78% found just once. Sequencing used peripheral blood. These receptors all come from a woman between 70 and 85 years old with COVID-19, enrolled during active disease. Each CDR3 is given with its conserved first and last residue. The D gene is left open where the match is weak. Clone sizes are given selectively: once, few, many, or a class where the clone is expanded.

>.|TRBV7-2|TRBJ2-1|TRBD2
TGTGCCAGCAGCCCGACTAGCGGGGTTTGGGATGAGCAGTTCTTC
CASSPTSGVWDEQFF
>.|TRBV7-2|TRBJ1-6|.
TGTGCCAGCAGCTACCGGACAGCGACTCATAATTCACCCCTCCACTTT
CASSYRTATHNSPLHF
>.|TRBV4-3|TRBJ2-7|TRBD2
TGCGCCAGCAGCCACCGGGGGACTAGCGGGAGGGGAAACGAGCAGTACTTC
CASSHRGTSGRGNEQYF
>.|TRBV10-3|TRBJ1-1|.
TGTGCCATCAGTGAGAGCGATAACACTGAAGCTTTCTTT
CAISESDNTEAFF
>.|TRBV6-2/TRBV6-3|TRBJ1-2|TRBD1
TGTGCCAGCAGTACCCCGGGACAGGGCTATGGCTACACCTTC
CASSTPGQGYGYTF
>.|TRBV6-5|TRBJ2-3|.
TGTGCCAGCAGTCAGGACCGCGGGGGCACGCAGTATTTT
CASSQDRGGTQYF
>.|TRBV14|TRBJ2-1|TRBD2
TGTGCCAGCAGCCAAGATGTGGTAGCGGGCCTCAATGAGCAGTTCTTC
CASSQDVVAGLNEQFF
>few|TRBV11-2|TRBJ1-2|TRBD1
TGTGCCAGCAGCTCAACGGGACAGGGAATGGGGTATGGCTACACCTTC
CASSSTGQGMGYGYTF
>.|TRBV10-3|TRBJ1-6|.
TGTGCCATCAGCGGGGAGGCTAATAATTCACCCCTCCACTTT
CAISGEANNSPLHF
>.|TRBV6-6|TRBJ1-5|.
TGTGCTAGCAGGCTGTCCCAAGCCCGTCAGCCCCAGCATTTT
CASRLSQARQPQHF
>.|TRBV4-3|TRBJ2-3|.
TGCGCCAGCAGCCAAGAAGTTGTTGTGGCGGGAGATACGCAGTATTTT
CASSQEVVVAGDTQYF
>.|TRBV13|TRBJ2-2|TRBD1
TGTGCCAGCAGCTCCTACGAACTTAGCCGGGACAGGGGACCCACCGGGGAGCTGTTTTTT
CASSSYELSRDRGPTGELFF
>once|TRBV7-2|TRBJ2-5|TRBD2
TGTGCCAGCAGCTTAGTAGGACTAGCGGGTGGGATGGAGACCCAGTACTTC
CASSLVGLAGGMETQYF
>.|TRBV6-1|TRBJ2-3|TRBD2
TGTGCCAGCAGTGAATACGGCCTAGCGGGGGGCCCAGATACGCAGTATTTT
CASSEYGLAGGPDTQYF
>.|TRBV4-1|TRBJ1-2|.
TGCGCCAGCAGCCAAGAAGGGAGGGGGGCCTATGGCTACACCTTC
CASSQEGRGAYGYTF
>.|TRBV7-9|TRBJ1-1|TRBD1
TGTGCCAGCAGCCCAGGGGGTAGCACTGAAGCTTTCTTT
CASSPGGSTEAFF
>.|TRBV2|TRBJ1-1|.
TGTGCCAGCAGTTGGGAGGCGTCGGCTGAAGCTTTCTTT
CASSWEASAEAFF
>.|TRBV19|TRBJ1-1|TRBD1
TGTGCCAGTAGTACTCCGACAGGGTTGAACACTGAAGCTTTCTTT
CASSTPTGLNTEAFF
>.|TRBV30|TRBJ2-7|TRBD2
TGTGCCTGGAGGCCGGGCGGGGGATTATCCTACGAGCAGTACTTC
CAWRPGGGLSYEQYF
>.|TRBV28|TRBJ1-2|TRBD1
TGTGCCAGCAGTTTATATACAGGGGGCGGGTATGGCTACACCTTC
CASSLYTGGGYGYTF
>.|TRBV5-1|TRBJ2-1|TRBD2
TGCGCCAGCAGCTTGGTTGCGGGAGGGCCGAGTGAGCAGTTCTTC
CASSLVAGGPSEQFF
>.|TRBV19|TRBJ2-1|.
TGTGCCAGTAGTATAGACCACTTGGGCCCGCGGGACTCCTACAATGAGCAGTTCTTC
CASSIDHLGPRDSYNEQFF
>.|TRBV7-9|TRBJ1-1|.
TGTGCCAGCAGCGCCAGGGGTGCAGGGGACACTGAAGCTTTCTTT
CASSARGAGDTEAFF
>.|TRBV10-3|TRBJ2-5|.
TGTGCCATCAGACAGTCTTCCGAGACCCAGTACTTC
CAIRQSSETQYF
>.|TRBV6-2/TRBV6-3|TRBJ1-4|.
TGTGCCAGCAGTTACGTGGACAGTGGAGAACTGTTTTTT
CASSYVDSGELFF
>.|TRBV5-8|TRBJ2-3|TRBD1
TGTGCCAGCAGCTTGACAGGGGGCGACACAGATACGCAGTATTTT
CASSLTGGDTDTQYF
>.|TRBV19|TRBJ2-1|.
TGTGCCAGTATCCCTTGGGACTCTTCTACCTACAATGAGCAGTTCTTC
CASIPWDSSTYNEQFF
>.|TRBV28|TRBJ1-2|TRBD1
TGTGCCAGCAGTGCAGACAGGGGGTCTCACTATGGCTACACCTTC
CASSADRGSHYGYTF
>.|TRBV5-1|TRBJ1-2|TRBD1
TGCGCCAGCAGCCAAGACGACAGGGTTGGAGGCTACACCTTC
CASSQDDRVGGYTF
>few|TRBV5-1|TRBJ2-1|TRBD1
TGCGCCAGCAGCTGGACAGGGAGCAATGAGCAGTTCTTC
CASSWTGSNEQFF